This T cell receptor beta chain was identified in a study of blood T cell repertoires in COVID-19. In the study overall: T cells, B-cell-depleted T cells, or PBMCs provided the cDNA or gDNA that served as material.

Methods used by the authors: Scientists estimated how many nucleated cells there were by amplifying reference gene primers. Measured with immunoSEQ multiplex PCR; TCRdb has only the in-frame clones, and not every one. V, J and clone size were drawn from that table, and D and trimming were deduced from the DNA. This table holds about 32,000 clones, just over 90% found once. This CDR3 is 15 amino acids long. V was pared by 2 bases and J by 2 bases, with 5 bases of the junction left unmatched. CDR1 and CDR2 from the germline V gene are SGHTS and YDEGEE. This TCR came from a male donor with active COVID-19. The chain uses TRBV5-8 and TRBJ1-2; 8 nucleotides agree with TRBD1. Sequenced sample: peripheral blood. CDR3 DNA sequence: TGTGCCAGCAGCTTCCGGGACAGGAGAAACTATGGCTACACCTTC. Protein: CASSFRDRRNYGYTF.